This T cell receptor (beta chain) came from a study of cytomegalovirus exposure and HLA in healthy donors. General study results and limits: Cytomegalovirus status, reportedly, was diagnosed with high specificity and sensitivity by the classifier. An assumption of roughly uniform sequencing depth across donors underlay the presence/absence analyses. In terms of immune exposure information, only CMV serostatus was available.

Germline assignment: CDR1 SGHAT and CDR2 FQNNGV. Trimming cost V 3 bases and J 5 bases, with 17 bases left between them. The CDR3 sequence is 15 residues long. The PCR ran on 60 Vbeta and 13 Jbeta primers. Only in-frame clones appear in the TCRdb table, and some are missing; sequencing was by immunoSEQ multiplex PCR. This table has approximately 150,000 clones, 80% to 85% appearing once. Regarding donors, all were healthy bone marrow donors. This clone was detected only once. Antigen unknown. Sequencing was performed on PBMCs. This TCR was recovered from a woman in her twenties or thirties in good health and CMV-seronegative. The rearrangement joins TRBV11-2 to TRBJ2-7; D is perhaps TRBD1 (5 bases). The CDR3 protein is CASSFRGQGLNEQYF. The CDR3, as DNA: TGTGCCAGCAGCTTTAGGGGCCAGGGTCTCAACGAGCAGTACTTC.